The 10 T cell receptor beta chains below were found in one sample sequenced in a study of T cells in Graves' hyperthyroidism and ophthalmopathy. The investigators amplified TCR beta CDR3 regions from RNA transcripts. Primed by the HTBI set, a first-round RT-PCR was run on the TCR CDR3. Each CDR3 protein is one row after TCRdb ran MiXCR on the multiplex PCR reads. The data show a few hundred thousand distinct CDR3 sequences, more than 15% seen once. The sample taken for sequencing was blood. The receptors here all came from a woman aged 40 to 49 with Graves' ophthalmopathy.

The chain couples TRBV4-1 to TRBJ2-3; D is ambiguous. Deletions cut 1 base from V and 5 bases from J, with 19 bases between. The CDR3 extends over 17 amino acids. Germline V gene lookup returns CDR1 MGHRA and CDR2 YSYEKL. Here the CDR3 DNA reads TGCGCCAGCAGCCAAGGAATGGTTAGTTTGGTCCTAGATACGCAGTATTTT. As protein: CASSQGMVSLVLDTQYF.

For this clonotype: A read error is possible here, since a much larger clone lies one base away. The genes are TRBV30 and TRBJ2-1, with 9 bases matching TRBD1. This CDR3 comprises 16 residues. The germline V gene has CDR1 GTSNPN and CDR2 SVGIG (reference sequence). CDR3 sequence: CTWTPLGQGTDNEQFF. In nucleotides, the CDR3 is TGTACCTGGACCCCCCTGGGACAGGGAACCGACAATGAGCAGTTCTTC. Complete variable domain (other parts from reference TRBV30 and TRBJ2-1): SQTIHQWPATLVQPVGSPLSLECTVEGTSNPNLYWYRQAAGRGLQLLFYSVGIGQISSEVPQNLSASRPQDRQFILSSKKLLLSDSGFYLCTWTPLGQGTDNEQFFGPGTRLTVL.

This clonotype has at least ten counts. The chain employs TRBV6-1 and TRBJ2-7, with D unclear. The V end was cut by 4 bases, the J end by 3 bases, with 22 bases between. This CDR3 contains 17 residues. The germline V gene has CDR1 MNHNS and CDR2 SASEGT. The CDR3 DNA sequence: TGTGCCAGCAGTGCACAACCTACCCGGGTCCGATACTACGAGCAGTACTTC. Translated, it gives CASSAQPTRVRYYEQYF.

This clonotype was recorded many times. Here the CDR3 DNA reads TGTGCCAGCAGGGAGACAGGGCCCACCGGGGAGCTGTTTTTT. Translation gives CASRETGPTGELFF. The chain recombines TRBV9 with TRBJ2-2, with 7 bases lining up with TRBD1. The V gene's germline CDR1 is SGDLS and CDR2 YYNGEE. This CDR3 spans 14 amino acids. V lost 5 bases to trimming and J lost 4 bases; unmatched junction nucleotides: 5.

The chain combines TRBV12-3 or TRBV12-4 with TRBJ1-1; D not certain. The V gene lost 4 bases and the J gene lost 7 bases, with 10 bases spanning the gap. The CDR3 loop spans 12 amino acids. For the CDR3, the DNA is TGTGCCAGCAGTTACAGCATCTTTGAAGCTTTCTTT. Encoded protein: CASSYSIFEAFF.

The rearrangement uses TRBV11-1 and TRBJ2-7; TRBD2 matches 7 bases. V trimming: 3 bases; J trimming: 5 bases; junction bases outside the gene matches: 4. Per germline, CDR1 SGHAT and CDR2 FQDESV (reference sequence). The CDR3 extends over 13 amino acids. The CDR3 region is CASSLGRENEQYF. CDR3 coding DNA: TGTGCCAGCAGCTTGGGGCGGGAGAACGAGCAGTACTTC. Together with reference TRBV11-1 and TRBJ2-7, the CDR3 gives the full variable domain: EAEVAQSPRYKITEKSQAVAFWCDPISGHATLYWYRQILGQGPELLVQFQDESVVDDSQLPKDRFSAERLKGVDSTLKIQPAELGDSAMYLCASSLGRENEQYFGPGTRLTVT.

This clonotype came up a few times. A much larger clonotype is one base distant, so this may be a read error. The chain combines TRBV5-1 with TRBJ1-2; tentatively, D is TRBD1 (6 bases). The CDR3 is made up of 15 amino acids. The germline V gene has CDR1 SGHRS and CDR2 YFSETQ. CDR3 sequence (DNA): TGCGCCGGCAGCTTGACGGACAGCCTCTTCTATGGCTACACCTTC. It specifies CAGSLTDSLFYGYTF.

This clonotype turned up a few times. The rearrangement links TRBV6-2 or TRBV6-3 to TRBJ2-7; 11 bases are a match to TRBD2. The CDR3 has 14 residues. In germline, CDR1 is MNHEY, CDR2 SVGEGT. Trimming removed 10 bases from V and 7 bases from J; junction bases left unmatched: 12. The DNA of the CDR3 is TGTGCCACCCAGACCCAGGGACTAGCGGCTGAGCAGTACTTC. Translated, it gives CATQTQGLAAEQYF.

There are a few counts of this clonotype. The gene calls are TRBV2 and TRBJ2-6; D is undetermined. CDR3 size: 16 residues. Germline lookup yields CDR1 SNHLY and CDR2 FYNNEI. Trimming left V 7 bases short and J 4 bases short, with 17 bases between. CDR3 residues: CASTPYKVGGANVLTF. The CDR3 DNA follows: TGTGCCAGCACCCCCTACAAGGTAGGAGGGGCCAACGTCCTGACTTTC.

This clonotype appeared many times. CDR3 DNA: TGTGCCAGCAGCTCCGGGAACAGCTACGAGCAGTACTTC. This gives the protein CASSSGNSYEQYF. The chain uses TRBV7-9 and TRBJ2-7; weak D call: TRBD2 (5 bases). The V end was cut by 4 bases, the J end by 3 bases, with 10 bases between. Germline values: CDR1 SEHNR, CDR2 FQNEAQ (reference sequence). This CDR3 has 13 amino acids. The variable domain in full, completed from reference TRBV7-9 and TRBJ2-7, reads DTGVSQNPRHKITKRGQNVTFRCDPISEHNRLYWYRQTLGQGPEFLTYFQNEAQLEKSRLLSDRFSAERPKGSFSTLEIQRTEQGDSAMYLCASSSGNSYEQYFGPGTRLTVT.